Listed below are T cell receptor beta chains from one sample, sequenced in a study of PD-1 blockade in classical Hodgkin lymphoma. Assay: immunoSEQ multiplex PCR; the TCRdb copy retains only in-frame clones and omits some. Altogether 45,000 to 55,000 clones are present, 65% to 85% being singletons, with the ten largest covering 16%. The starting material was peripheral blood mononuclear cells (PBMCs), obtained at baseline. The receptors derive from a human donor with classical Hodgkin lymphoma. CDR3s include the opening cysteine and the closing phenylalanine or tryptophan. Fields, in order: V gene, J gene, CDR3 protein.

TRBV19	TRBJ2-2	CASSISGSSPGELFF
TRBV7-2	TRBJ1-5	CASSPRGGQPQHF
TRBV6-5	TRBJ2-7	CASSYSSRGYEQYF
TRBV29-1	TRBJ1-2	CSVRTASFYGYTF
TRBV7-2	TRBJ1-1	CASSLYTGNTEAFF
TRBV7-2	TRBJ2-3	CASSLVTGFSTDTQYF
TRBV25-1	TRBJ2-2	CASSDTANTGELFF
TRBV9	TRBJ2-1	CASSFSSGLSYNEQFF
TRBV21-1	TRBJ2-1	CASSARVPINEQFF
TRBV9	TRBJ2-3	CASSVGSTTDTQYF
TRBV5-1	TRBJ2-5	CASSLTGPWRAETQYF
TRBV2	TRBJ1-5	CASSEARKAQHF
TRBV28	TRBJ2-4	CASSYGQGKNIQYF
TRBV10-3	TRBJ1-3	CAISERPGLDTIYF
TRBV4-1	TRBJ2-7	CASSQGPTGVAYEQYF
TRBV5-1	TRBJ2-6	CASSPSTVSGANVLTF
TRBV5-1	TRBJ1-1	CASTGRRNTEAFF
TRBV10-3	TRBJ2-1	CAISTGTGYNEQFF
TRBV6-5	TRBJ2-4	CASRTLAGAKNIQYF
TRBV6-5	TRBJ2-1	CASSYSGQGNNEQFF
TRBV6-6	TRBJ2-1	CASTDSSSYNEQFF
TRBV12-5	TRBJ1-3	CASGTDGGSGNTIYF
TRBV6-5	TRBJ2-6	CASRGEHSGANVLTF
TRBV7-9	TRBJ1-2	CASSPWTVGYGYTF
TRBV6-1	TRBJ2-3	CASSEADRTSTDTQYF
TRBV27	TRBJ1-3	CASSLQRGNTIYF
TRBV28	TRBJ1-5	CASSGGEVHRPQHF
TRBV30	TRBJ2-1	CAGTSGSLNEQFF
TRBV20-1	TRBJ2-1	CSVPAYNEQFF
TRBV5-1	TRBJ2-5	CASSRGTGDIRQETQYF
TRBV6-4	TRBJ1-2	CASSDRPDLGYGYTF
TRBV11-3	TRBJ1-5	CASSGGSNQPQHF
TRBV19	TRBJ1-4	CASSPNEKLFF
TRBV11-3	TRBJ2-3	CASSPRVAGLSTDTQYF
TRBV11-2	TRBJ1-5	CASSFSSNQPQHF
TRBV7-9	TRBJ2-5	CASSLGLAGVLGETQYF
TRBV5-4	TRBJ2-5	CASSLGGVEETQYF
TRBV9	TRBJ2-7	CASSALAGGNYEQYF
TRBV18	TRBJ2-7	CASSPQTGSVEQYF
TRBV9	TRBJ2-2	CASSAGLAGATGELFF
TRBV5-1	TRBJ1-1	CASSSGQGRVRSRAFF
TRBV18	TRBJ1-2	CASSPDRVGQGNYGYTF
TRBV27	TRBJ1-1	CASSLVGTEAFF
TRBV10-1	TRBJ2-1	CASSSDVGYNEQFF
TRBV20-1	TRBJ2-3	CSALQGTQYF
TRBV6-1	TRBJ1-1	CASSESWGADTEAFF
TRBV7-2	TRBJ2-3	CASSRTSGRVDTQYF
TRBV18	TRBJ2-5	CASSPAGKETQYF
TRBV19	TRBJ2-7	CASSMRNGGSYEQYF
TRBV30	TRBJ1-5	CAWGTGLSNQPQHF
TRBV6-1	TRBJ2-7	CASKNPQGAGYEQYF
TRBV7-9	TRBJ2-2	CASSLGGTGELFF
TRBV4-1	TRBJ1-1	CASRARDWLTEAFF
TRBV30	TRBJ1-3	CAWVDRVGDTIYF